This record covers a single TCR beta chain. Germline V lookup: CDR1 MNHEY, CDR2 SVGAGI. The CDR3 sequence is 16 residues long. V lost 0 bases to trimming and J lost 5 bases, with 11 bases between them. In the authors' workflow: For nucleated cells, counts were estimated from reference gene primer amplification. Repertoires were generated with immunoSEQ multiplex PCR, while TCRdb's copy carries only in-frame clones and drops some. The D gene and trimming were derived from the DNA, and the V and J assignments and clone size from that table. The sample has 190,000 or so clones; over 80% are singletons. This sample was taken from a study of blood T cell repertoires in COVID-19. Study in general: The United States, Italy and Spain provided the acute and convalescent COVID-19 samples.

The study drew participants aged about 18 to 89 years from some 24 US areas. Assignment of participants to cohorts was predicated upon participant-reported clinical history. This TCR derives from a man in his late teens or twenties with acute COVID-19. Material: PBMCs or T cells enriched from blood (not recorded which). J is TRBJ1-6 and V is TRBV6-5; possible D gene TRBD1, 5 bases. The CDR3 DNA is TGTGCCAGCAGTTACTCGACGAGACAGCATAATTCACCCCTCCACTTT. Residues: CASSYSTRQHNSPLHF.